Below, 10 T cell receptor beta chains from the same sample are listed, as sequenced in a study of T cell responses to AZD1222 COVID-19 vaccine. Clones were read by immunoSEQ multiplex PCR, and TCRdb kept only the in-frame ones, dropping some. The sample includes fewer than 200,000 clones, over 85% seen only once; the top ten take approximately 4%. Source: peripheral blood, taken 28 days after the second dose of the MenACWY control vaccine. These receptor sequences come from an adult who received the MenACWY meningococcal vaccine as a control.

The chain recombines TRBV24-1 with TRBJ2-7; the D is unclear. This CDR3 has 13 amino acids. Trimming took 5 bases from V and 3 from J, leaving 10 bases between them. CDR1 KGHDR and CDR2 SFDVKD come from the germline V gene. CDR3 coding DNA: TGTGCCACCAGTGGAAAGGGTTTCTACGAGCAGTACTTC. It codes for CATSGKGFYEQYF.

The rearrangement links TRBV5-1 to TRBJ1-6; 7 nucleotides agree with TRBD1. J was trimmed by 6 bases and V by 4 bases; bases with no gene match: 10. CDR3 length: 16 residues. CDR1 is SGHRS and CDR2 is YFSETQ in the germline V gene. The CDR3 loop reads CASSPNTGVGNSPLHF. In DNA form, the CDR3 reads TGCGCCAGCAGCCCGAACACAGGGGTGGGTAATTCACCCCTCCACTTT. The full variable domain, its missing parts supplied by reference TRBV5-1 and TRBJ1-6, is KAGVTQTPRYLIKTRGQQVTLSCSPISGHRSVSWYQQTPGQGLQFLFEYFSETQRNKGNFPGRFSGRQFSNSRSEMNVSTLELGDSALYLCASSPNTGVGNSPLHFGNGTRLTVT.

The V and J genes are TRBV5-4 and TRBJ2-7, with TRBD2 identical over 11 bases. V shed 4 bases and J 7 bases; nucleotides not matched to a gene: 13. The CDR3 contains 16 residues. Germline loops: CDR1 SGHNT, CDR2 YYREEE (reference sequence). The CDR3 protein is CASSRGSGLAVPEQYF. The CDR3 coding sequence is TGTGCCAGCAGCCGGGGGTCGGGACTAGCGGTCCCAGAGCAGTACTTC.

Concerning this clone itself: A junction boundary mismatches the germline segment, possibly from a read error. The chain joins TRBV2 to TRBJ2-3; a weak D match, TRBD1 (6 bases). The CDR3 is 13 amino acids. Germline CDR1 and CDR2: SNHLY and FYNNEI. In nucleotides, the CDR3 is TGTGCCAGCACCCGAGGGATTTTGGGACAACCGGATTTT. Translated, it gives CASTRGILGQPDF.

This chain joins TRBV25-1 and TRBJ1-5; D is unclear. Germline V gene data show CDR1 as MGHDK and CDR2 as SYGVNS. The CDR3 covers 14 residues. Trimming pared 3 bases from V and 6 bases from J, leaving 12 bases between. DNA of the CDR3: TGTGCCAGCAGTGATCTGGGTGCGGGTCAGCCCCAGCATTTT. Its translation: CASSDLGAGQPQHF. The whole variable domain, remainder taken from reference TRBV25-1 and TRBJ1-5, is EADIYQTPRYLVIGTGKKITLECSQTMGHDKMYWYQQDPGMELHLIHYSYGVNSTEKGDLSSESTVSRIRTEHFPLTLESARPSHTSQYLCASSDLGAGQPQHFGDGTRLSIL.

The genes are TRBV11-2 and TRBJ2-1, with D maybe TRBD1 (6 bases). Germline-derived CDR1 and CDR2 are SGHAT and FQNNGV. With 8 bases removed from V and 4 bases from J, the gap between germline ends came to 21 bases. This CDR3 region has 16 residues. CDR3 in amino acids: CASGSWWDTYYNEQFF. In DNA form, the CDR3 reads TGTGCCAGCGGCAGTTGGTGGGACACCTATTACAATGAGCAGTTCTTC.

This clone was recorded only once. This sequence joins TRBV7-3 and TRBJ2-1; 7 bases are a match to TRBD1. Germline V gene lookup returns CDR1 SGHTA and CDR2 FQGTGA. The CDR3 length is 15 residues. V gave up 2 bases and J gave up 1 base; unmatched junction bases: 2. The CDR3 nucleotides read TGTGCCAGCAGCTTACGGGACAGTTCCTACAATGAGCAGTTCTTC. Translation gives CASSLRDSSYNEQFF.

This chain links TRBV4-2 with TRBJ2-1; no firm D call. The CDR3 extends over 9 amino acids. Germline V gene sequence: CDR1 LGHNA, CDR2 YNFKEQ. Trimming pared 2 bases from V and 15 bases from J, leaving 5 bases between. CDR3 sequence reads: CASSQRPFF. As DNA, the CDR3 is TGTGCCAGCAGCCAAAGGCCGTTCTTC.

The chain carries TRBV7-3 and TRBJ2-1; possible D gene TRBD1, 5 bases. Germline values: CDR1 SGHTA, CDR2 FQGTGA. The V end lost 5 bases, the J end lost 6 bases, and 29 bases lay between the germline ends. The CDR3 has 19 residues. Here the CDR3 DNA reads TGTGCCAGCAGCCACCTTAGGGGTGGGATGGATTCCTCTAGCAATGAGCAGTTCTTC. Translation: CASSHLRGGMDSSSNEQFF.

The V call is TRBV11-2, the J call TRBJ1-6; tentative D call: TRBD1 (6 bases). This CDR3 contains 14 residues. Trimming left V 6 bases short and J 7 bases short, with 13 bases between. The germline V gene has CDR1 SGHAT and CDR2 FQNNGV. The CDR3 sequence: CASRATGGNSPLHF. The CDR3, as DNA: TGTGCCAGCAGGGCGACAGGCGGGAATTCACCCCTCCACTTT.